This T cell receptor (beta chain) appears in the sequencing data of a study of cytomegalovirus exposure and HLA in healthy donors. Regarding this clone: The antigen is not known.

The PCR used 60 Vbeta and 13 Jbeta primers. Here immunoSEQ multiplex PCR was the method, and the copy in TCRdb shows in-frame clones only, minus some. The sample lists 100,000 to 150,000 clones; roughly 80% were seen once. Study-level findings and limits: HLA alleles were associated with fewer than 20,000 TCR beta sequences in a later analysis at 0.05 false discovery rate.

J lost 10 bases, V lost 1 base, and 7 bases had no gene match. This CDR3 is 15 amino acids long. Germline values: CDR1 LNHNV, CDR2 YYDKDF (reference sequence). V is TRBV15 and J is TRBJ2-1, with 10 positions matching TRBD2. This TCR came from a female donor in good health and CMV-seronegative. Sequenced material: PBMCs. The CDR3 nucleotides read TGTGCCACCAGCAGAGGGCGGACTAGCGGAACCGAGCAGTTCTTC. Its protein product is CATSRGRTSGTEQFF.